Listed below are T cell receptor beta chains from one sample, sequenced in a study of blood T cell repertoires in COVID-19. Here immunoSEQ multiplex PCR was the method, and the copy in TCRdb shows in-frame clones only, minus some. The sample has 400,000 or so clones, about 88% seen once. Sample: peripheral blood. The receptors here all came from a woman aged 40 to 55 with COVID-19, enrolled during active disease. CDR3s include the opening cysteine and the closing phenylalanine or tryptophan. D genes are given only for firm matches. For some rows the clone size is stated as once, few or many, or as a class when expanded; others skip it.

>11|TRBV27|-|TRBJ2-1|TRBD1
CASSQGQGKLF
TGTGCCAGCAGTCAGGGACAGGGGAAGCTCTTC
>15|TRBV6-5|-|TRBJ2-2|TRBD2
CASSLGLAFTGELFF
TGTGCCAGCAGTTTGGGACTAGCGTTCACCGGGGAGCTGTTTTTT
>15|TRBV19|-|TRBJ2-5|-
CASSIGGSGQETQYF
TGTGCCAGTAGTATTGGGGGGAGTGGCCAAGAGACCCAGTACTTC
>15|TRBV18|-|TRBJ1-5|TRBD1
CASSPGTASNQPQHF
TGTGCCAGCTCACCGGGGACAGCGAGTAATCAGCCCCAGCATTTT
>14|TRBV24-1|-|TRBJ2-1|TRBD2
CATSALGGDNEQFF
TGTGCCACCAGTGCGTTGGGGGGGGACAATGAGCAGTTCTTC
>16|TRBV7-2|-|TRBJ2-1|TRBD2
CASSTMSGRAHNEQFF
TGTGCCAGCAGCACTATGAGCGGGAGGGCCCACAATGAGCAGTTCTTC
>12|TRBV29-1|few|TRBJ1-2|-
CSVDPGYYGYTF
TGCAGCGTTGACCCAGGGTACTATGGCTACACCTTC
>14|TRBV2|-|TRBJ1-3|-
CASSDAQVGNTIYF
TGTGCCAGCAGTGATGCGCAGGTTGGAAACACCATATATTTT
>14|TRBV7-9|-|TRBJ1-1|TRBD1
CASSLGQGDTEAFF
TGTGCCAGCAGCTTAGGACAGGGTGACACTGAAGCTTTCTTT
>14|TRBV28|-|TRBJ1-1|TRBD1
CASSQGQMNTEAFF
TGTGCCAGCAGCCAGGGACAGATGAACACTGAAGCTTTCTTT
>12|TRBV7-9|few|TRBJ2-2|-
CASSYLTGELFF
TGTGCCAGCAGTTATCTCACCGGGGAGCTGTTTTTT
>14|TRBV5-1|-|TRBJ1-4|TRBD1
CASSRDRLNEKLFF
TGCGCCAGCAGCCGGGACAGGCTGAATGAAAAACTGTTTTTT
>16|TRBV30|-|TRBJ2-2|TRBD2
CAWGRRGGPLTGELFF
TGTGCCTGGGGCCGCCGCGGGGGGCCACTCACCGGGGAGCTGTTTTTT
>14|TRBV25-1|-|TRBJ1-2|-
CATRGVGGSDGYTF
TGTGCCACCCGGGGGGTAGGGGGAAGTGATGGCTACACCTTC
>16|TRBV3-1/TRBV3-2|-|TRBJ1-5|-
CASSQDSCISNQPQHF
TGTGCCAGCAGCCAAGACAGTTGTATTAGCAATCAGCCCCAGCATTTT
>14|TRBV9|-|TRBJ1-2|-
CASSVATGGYGYTF
TGTGCCAGCAGCGTAGCTACGGGGGGCTATGGCTACACCTTC
>16|TRBV19|-|TRBJ1-5|TRBD1
CASSLGTAHSNQPQHF
TGTGCCAGTAGTTTGGGGACAGCTCATAGCAATCAGCCCCAGCATTTT
>13|TRBV2|-|TRBJ2-2|-
CASPDRNTGELFF
TGTGCCAGCCCGGACAGGAACACCGGGGAGCTGTTTTTT
>15|TRBV10-3|-|TRBJ1-4|-
CARAGAKKTNEKLFF
TGTGCCCGGGCAGGGGCGAAGAAAACTAATGAAAAACTGTTTTTT
>13|TRBV10-3|-|TRBJ1-6|-
CAISEQGSSPLHF
TGTGCCATCAGTGAACAGGGCAGCTCACCCCTCCACTTT
>17|TRBV5-4|-|TRBJ2-3|TRBD2
CASSSKTSGASTDTQYF
TGTGCCAGCAGCTCTAAGACTAGCGGGGCATCCACAGATACGCAGTATTTT
>15|TRBV7-2|-|TRBJ1-3|-
CASSPYGVAGNTIYF
TGTGCCAGCAGCCCCTACGGGGTAGCTGGAAACACCATATATTTT
>14|TRBV6-1|once|TRBJ1-4|TRBD1
CASSERGQGGKLFF
TGTGCCAGCAGTGAACGGGGACAGGGGGGAAAACTGTTTTTT
>17|TRBV7-2|-|TRBJ1-1|TRBD1
CASIPYLGQARNTEAFF
TGTGCCAGCATTCCTTACCTCGGACAGGCGAGGAACACTGAAGCTTTCTTT
>12|TRBV29-1|-|TRBJ1-4|-
CSADRGGEKLFF
TGCAGCGCTGACCGGGGGGGTGAAAAACTGTTTTTT
>11|TRBV5-1|-|TRBJ2-7|-
CASAEGGEQYF
TGCGCCAGCGCCGAAGGGGGAGAGCAGTACTTC
>13|TRBV7-9|-|TRBJ1-4|-
CASSQHVNEKLFF
TGTGCCAGCAGCCAACACGTAAATGAAAAACTGTTTTTT
>14|TRBV28|-|TRBJ1-4|TRBD1
CASSPAGGNEKLFF
TGTGCCAGCAGTCCAGCAGGGGGGAATGAAAAACTGTTTTTT
>16|TRBV2|-|TRBJ2-5|TRBD2
CASGAGTSGSKVTQYF
TGTGCCTCGGGGGCGGGGACTAGCGGGAGTAAGGTGACCCAGTACTTC
>14|TRBV10-2|-|TRBJ2-2|TRBD1
CASRGQGNTGELFF
TGCGCCAGCAGGGGACAGGGGAACACCGGGGAGCTGTTTTTT
>16|TRBV27|-|TRBJ2-2|TRBD1
CASTGYRGPNTGELFF
TGTGCCAGCACCGGCTACAGGGGGCCCAACACCGGGGAGCTGTTTTTT
>13|TRBV10-3|once|TRBJ2-3|TRBD1
CARSTGATDTQYF
TGTGCCAGATCGACAGGGGCCACAGATACGCAGTATTTT
>14|TRBV5-1|-|TRBJ2-1|TRBD2
CASSSGLFGNEQFF
TGCGCCAGCAGCTCGGGACTATTTGGAAATGAGCAGTTCTTC
>12|TRBV30|-|TRBJ1-1|TRBD1
CAWTGTGAEAFF
TGTGCCTGGACAGGGACAGGGGCTGAAGCTTTCTTT
>15|TRBV30|-|TRBJ2-7|TRBD2
CAWSVKTSGAYLRYF
TGTGCCTGGAGTGTAAAGACTAGCGGGGCCTACTTGAGGTACTTC
>14|TRBV11-3|-|TRBJ2-7|TRBD1
CASSPRDRDYEQYF
TGTGCCAGCAGCCCCCGGGACAGGGACTACGAGCAGTACTTC
>12|TRBV6-5|-|TRBJ1-1|-
CASKQGFTEAFF
TGTGCCAGCAAGCAGGGATTCACTGAAGCTTTCTTT
>14|TRBV6-5|-|TRBJ1-1|-
CASSPRGQIAEAFF
TGTGCCAGCAGTCCTCGAGGACAGATCGCTGAAGCTTTCTTT
>16|TRBV2|-|TRBJ1-3|-
CASNQGLREDGNTIYF
TGTGCCAGCAACCAGGGACTCCGGGAAGACGGAAACACCATATATTTT
>16|TRBV2|-|TRBJ2-1|-
CASSDLARQPNNEQFF
TGTGCCAGCAGTGATCTCGCCAGGCAGCCAAACAATGAGCAGTTCTTC
>14|TRBV4-1|-|TRBJ1-5|-
CASSPHTSNQPQHF
TGCGCCAGCAGCCCCCACACCAGCAATCAGCCCCAGCATTTT
>16|TRBV19|-|TRBJ1-3|TRBD1
CASSPGTGSSGNTIYF
TGTGCCAGTAGTCCCGGGACAGGGAGCTCTGGAAACACCATATATTTT
>14|TRBV19|-|TRBJ2-7|-
CASSIQLADYEQYF
TGTGCCAGTAGTATACAACTAGCCGACTACGAGCAGTACTTC
>15|TRBV7-8|-|TRBJ1-1|TRBD1
CASSQRTGVNTEAFF
TGTGCCAGCAGCCAAAGGACAGGGGTGAACACTGAAGCTTTCTTT
>14|TRBV5-1|-|TRBJ2-3|TRBD1
CASSRGTGVNTQYF
TGCGCCAGCAGCCGCGGGACAGGGGTGAATACGCAGTATTTT
>16|TRBV7-9|-|TRBJ1-1|TRBD1
CASSRRLTGGYTEAFF
TGTGCCAGCAGCCGAAGACTGACAGGGGGCTACACTGAAGCTTTCTTT
>15|TRBV5-6|-|TRBJ1-2|-
CASSPDRLTNYGYTF
TGTGCCAGCAGCCCCGACAGACTCACTAACTATGGCTACACCTTC
>12|TRBV28|-|TRBJ1-1|-
CASTSGLTEAFF
TGTGCCAGCACCTCGGGTCTGACTGAAGCTTTCTTT
>16|TRBV7-2|-|TRBJ2-4|TRBD2
CASSLRRASGGAIQYF
TGTGCCAGCAGCTTAAGGAGGGCTAGCGGGGGGGCCATTCAGTACTTC
>15|TRBV5-1|few|TRBJ2-2|-
CASSFYLTGTGELFF
TGCGCCAGCAGCTTTTACCTTACAGGGACCGGGGAGCTGTTTTTT
>14|TRBV6-4|few|TRBJ1-6|-
CASSDTAGNSPLHF
TGTGCCAGCAGTGACACGGCAGGCAATTCACCCCTCCACTTT
>16|TRBV2|-|TRBJ2-2|TRBD1
CASSLFGTGNTGELFF
TGTGCCAGCAGTCTTTTTGGGACAGGGAACACCGGGGAGCTGTTTTTT
>14|TRBV30|-|TRBJ2-7|TRBD2
CAWSEGLVPYGQYF
TGTGCCTGGAGTGAGGGACTAGTGCCCTACGGGCAGTACTTC